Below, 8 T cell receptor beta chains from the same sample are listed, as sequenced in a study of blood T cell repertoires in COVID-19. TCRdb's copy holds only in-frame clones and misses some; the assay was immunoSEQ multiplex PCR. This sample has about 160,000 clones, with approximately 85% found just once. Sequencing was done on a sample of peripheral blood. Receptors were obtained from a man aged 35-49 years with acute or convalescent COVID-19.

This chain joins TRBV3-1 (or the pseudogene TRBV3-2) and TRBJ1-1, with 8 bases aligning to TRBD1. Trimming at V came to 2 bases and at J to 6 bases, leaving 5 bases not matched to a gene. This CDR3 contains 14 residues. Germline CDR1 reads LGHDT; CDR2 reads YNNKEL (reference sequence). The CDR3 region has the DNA TGTGCCAGCAGCCAACTGGACAGGGACGCTGAAGCTTTCTTT. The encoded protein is CASSQLDRDAEAFF.

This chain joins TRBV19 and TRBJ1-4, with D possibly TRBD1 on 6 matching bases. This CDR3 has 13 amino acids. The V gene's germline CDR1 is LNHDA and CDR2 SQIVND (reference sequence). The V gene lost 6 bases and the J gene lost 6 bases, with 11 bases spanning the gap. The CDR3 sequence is CASRGGADEKLFF. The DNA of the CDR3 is TGTGCCAGTAGAGGGGGGGCGGATGAAAAACTGTTTTTT.

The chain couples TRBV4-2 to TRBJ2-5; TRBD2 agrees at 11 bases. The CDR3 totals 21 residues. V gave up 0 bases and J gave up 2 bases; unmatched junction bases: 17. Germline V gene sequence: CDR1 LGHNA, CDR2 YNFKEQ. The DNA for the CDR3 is TGTGCCAGCAGCCAAGAAAAAGTTCGGTTCCGGCTAGCGGGGGGACAAGAGACCCAGTACTTC. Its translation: CASSQEKVRFRLAGGQETQYF.

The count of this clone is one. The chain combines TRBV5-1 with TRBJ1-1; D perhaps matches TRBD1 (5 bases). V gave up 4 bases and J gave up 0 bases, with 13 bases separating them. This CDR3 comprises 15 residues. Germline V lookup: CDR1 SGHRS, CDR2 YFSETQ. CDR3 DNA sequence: TGCGCCAGCAGCAAGACAGCTCACTTGAACACTGAAGCTTTCTTT. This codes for CASSKTAHLNTEAFF.

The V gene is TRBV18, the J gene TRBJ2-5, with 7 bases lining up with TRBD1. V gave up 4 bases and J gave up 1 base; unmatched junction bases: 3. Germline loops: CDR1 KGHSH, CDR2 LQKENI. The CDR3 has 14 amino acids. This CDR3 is CASSRTGVQETQYF. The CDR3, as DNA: TGTGCCAGCTCACGAACAGGGGTCCAAGAGACCCAGTACTTC. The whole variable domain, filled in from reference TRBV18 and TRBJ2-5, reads NAGVMQNPRHLVRRRGQEARLRCSPMKGHSHVYWYRQLPEEGLKFMVYLQKENIIDESGMPKERFSAEFPKEGPSILRIQQVVRGDSAAYFCASSRTGVQETQYFGPGTRLLVL.

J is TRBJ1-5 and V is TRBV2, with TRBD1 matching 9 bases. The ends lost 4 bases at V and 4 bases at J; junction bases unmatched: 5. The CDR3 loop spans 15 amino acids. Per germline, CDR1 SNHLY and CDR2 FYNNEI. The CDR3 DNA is TGTGCCAGCAGTGGACAGGGGGTAGATAATCAGCCCCAGCATTTT. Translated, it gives CASSGQGVDNQPQHF.

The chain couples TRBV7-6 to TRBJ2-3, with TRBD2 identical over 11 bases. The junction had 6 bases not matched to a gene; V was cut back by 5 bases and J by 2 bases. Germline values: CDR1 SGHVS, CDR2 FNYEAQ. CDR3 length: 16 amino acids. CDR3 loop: CASSTGTSGFTDTQYF. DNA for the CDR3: TGTGCCAGCAGCACTGGGACTAGCGGCTTCACAGATACGCAGTATTTT.

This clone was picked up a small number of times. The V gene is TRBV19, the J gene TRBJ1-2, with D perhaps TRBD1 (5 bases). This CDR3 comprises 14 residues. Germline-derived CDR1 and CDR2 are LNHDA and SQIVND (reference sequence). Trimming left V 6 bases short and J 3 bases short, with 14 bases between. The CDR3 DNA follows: TGTGCCAGTAGCGCCCAAGGGGCCTACTATGGCTACACCTTC. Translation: CASSAQGAYYGYTF.